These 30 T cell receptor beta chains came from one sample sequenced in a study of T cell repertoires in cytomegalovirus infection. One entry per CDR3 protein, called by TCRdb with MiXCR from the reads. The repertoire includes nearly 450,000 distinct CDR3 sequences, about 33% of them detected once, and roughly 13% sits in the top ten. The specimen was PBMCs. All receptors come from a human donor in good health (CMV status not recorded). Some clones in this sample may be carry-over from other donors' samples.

The CDR3 reads CASSTRGGTSEAFF. The CDR3 DNA sequence: TGTGCCAGTAGTACTCGAGGGGGGACATCTGAAGCTTTCTTT. V gene TRBV19 combines with J gene TRBJ1-1, with D maybe TRBD1 (6 bases). Trimming removed 4 bases from V and 6 bases from J, with 15 bases in between. The CDR3 spans 14 residues. The germline gives CDR1 LNHDA, CDR2 SQIVND (reference sequence).

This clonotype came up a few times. CDR3 coding DNA: TGTGCCTGGAGAACGGGACCCGGGGAGCTGTTTTTT. This codes for CAWRTGPGELFF. The chain joins TRBV30 to TRBJ2-2; perhaps D is TRBD1 or TRBD2 (5 bases each). Germline assignment: CDR1 GTSNPN and CDR2 SVGIG (reference sequence). The CDR3 covers 12 residues. The V and J ends lost 3 bases and 6 bases respectively, with 8 bases between them.

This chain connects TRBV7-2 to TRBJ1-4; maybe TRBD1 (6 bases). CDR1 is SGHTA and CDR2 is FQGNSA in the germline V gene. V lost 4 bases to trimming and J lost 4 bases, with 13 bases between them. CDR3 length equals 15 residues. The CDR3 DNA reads TGTGCCAGCAGCTCGGCGGGGGCGGGTAATGAAAAACTGTTTTTT. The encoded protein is CASSSAGAGNEKLFF.

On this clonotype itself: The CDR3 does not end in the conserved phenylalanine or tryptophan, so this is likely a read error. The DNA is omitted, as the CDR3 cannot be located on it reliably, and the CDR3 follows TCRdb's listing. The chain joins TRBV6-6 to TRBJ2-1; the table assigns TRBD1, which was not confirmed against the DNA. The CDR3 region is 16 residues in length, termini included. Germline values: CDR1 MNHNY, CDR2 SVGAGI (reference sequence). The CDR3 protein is CASSDFSGQGHNEQCC.

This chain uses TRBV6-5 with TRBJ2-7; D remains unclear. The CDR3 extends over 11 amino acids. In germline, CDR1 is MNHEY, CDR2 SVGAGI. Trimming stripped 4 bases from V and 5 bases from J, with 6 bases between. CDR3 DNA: TGTGCCAGCAGTTTTGGACACGAGCAGTACTTC. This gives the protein CASSFGHEQYF.

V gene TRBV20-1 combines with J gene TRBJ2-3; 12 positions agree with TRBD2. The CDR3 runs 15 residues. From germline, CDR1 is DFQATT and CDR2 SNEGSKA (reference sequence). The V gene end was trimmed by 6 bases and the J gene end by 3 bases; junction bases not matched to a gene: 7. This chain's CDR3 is CSAPRTSGNTDTQYF. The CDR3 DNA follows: TGCAGTGCCCCGAGGACTAGCGGGAATACAGATACGCAGTATTTT.

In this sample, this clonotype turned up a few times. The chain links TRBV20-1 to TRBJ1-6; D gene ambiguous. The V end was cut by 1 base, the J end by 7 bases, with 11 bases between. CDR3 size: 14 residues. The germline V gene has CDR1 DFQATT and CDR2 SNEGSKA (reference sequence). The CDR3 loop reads CSARVPDGNSPLHF. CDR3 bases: TGCAGTGCTAGAGTGCCAGACGGGAATTCACCCCTCCACTTT.

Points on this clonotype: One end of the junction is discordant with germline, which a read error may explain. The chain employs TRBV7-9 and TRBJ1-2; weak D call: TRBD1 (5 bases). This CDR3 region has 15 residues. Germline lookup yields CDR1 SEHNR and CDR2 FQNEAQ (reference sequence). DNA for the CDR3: TGTTCCAGCAGCTTTACGGCGGGGGATAACTATGGCTACACCTTC. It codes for CSSSFTAGDNYGYTF.

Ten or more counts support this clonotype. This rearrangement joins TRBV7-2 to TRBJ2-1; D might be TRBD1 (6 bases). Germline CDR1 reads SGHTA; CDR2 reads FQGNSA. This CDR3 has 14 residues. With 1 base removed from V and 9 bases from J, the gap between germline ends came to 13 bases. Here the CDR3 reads CASSLVSQGGEQFF. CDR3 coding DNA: TGTGCCAGCAGCTTAGTGTCTCAAGGGGGTGAGCAGTTCTTC.

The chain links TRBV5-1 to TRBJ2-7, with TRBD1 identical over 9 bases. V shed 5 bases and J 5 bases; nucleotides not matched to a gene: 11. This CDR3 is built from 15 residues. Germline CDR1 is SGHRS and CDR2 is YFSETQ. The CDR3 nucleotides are TGCGCCAGCAGGGAGAGACAGGGGGGGCCGAACGAGCAGTACTTC. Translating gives CASRERQGGPNEQYF.

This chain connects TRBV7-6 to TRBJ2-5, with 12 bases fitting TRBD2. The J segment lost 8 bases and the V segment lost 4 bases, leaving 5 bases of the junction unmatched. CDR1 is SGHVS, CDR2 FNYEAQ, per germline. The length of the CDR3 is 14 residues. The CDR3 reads CASSSLAGGPTQYF. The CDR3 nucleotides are TGTGCCAGCAGCTCCCTAGCGGGGGGGCCCACCCAGTACTTC.

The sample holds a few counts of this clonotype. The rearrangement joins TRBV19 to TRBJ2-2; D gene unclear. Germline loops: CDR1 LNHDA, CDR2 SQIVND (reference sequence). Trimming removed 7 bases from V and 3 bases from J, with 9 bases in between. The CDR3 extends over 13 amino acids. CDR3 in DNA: TGTGCCAGTACATGGCATGACACCGGGGAGCTGTTTTTT. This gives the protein CASTWHDTGELFF.

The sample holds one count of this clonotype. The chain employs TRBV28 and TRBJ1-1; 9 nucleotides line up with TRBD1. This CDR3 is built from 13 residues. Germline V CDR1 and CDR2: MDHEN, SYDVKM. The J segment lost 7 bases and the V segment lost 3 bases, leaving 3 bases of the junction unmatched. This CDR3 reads CASSFGTGIEAFF. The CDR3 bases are TGTGCCAGCAGTTTCGGGACAGGGATTGAAGCTTTCTTT.

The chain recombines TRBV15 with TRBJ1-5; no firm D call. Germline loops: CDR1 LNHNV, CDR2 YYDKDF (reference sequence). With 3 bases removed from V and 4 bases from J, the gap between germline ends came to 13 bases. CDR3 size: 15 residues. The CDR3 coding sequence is TGTGCCACCAGCAGCACACGGAACCGAAATCAGCCCCAGCATTTT. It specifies CATSSTRNRNQPQHF.

The chain's CDR3 is CASSFGGQLPGTEAFF. CDR3 in DNA: TGCGCCAGCAGCTTTGGGGGCCAGCTCCCAGGCACTGAAGCTTTCTTT. The chain uses TRBV5-1 and TRBJ1-1; D is perhaps TRBD1 (6 bases). Germline V gives CDR1 SGHRS, CDR2 YFSETQ. The CDR3 totals 16 residues. Trimming cost V 2 bases and J 4 bases, with 18 bases left between them. The whole variable domain, filled in from reference TRBV5-1 and TRBJ1-1, reads KAGVTQTPRYLIKTRGQQVTLSCSPISGHRSVSWYQQTPGQGLQFLFEYFSETQRNKGNFPGRFSGRQFSNSRSEMNVSTLELGDSALYLCASSFGGQLPGTEAFFGQGTRLTVV.

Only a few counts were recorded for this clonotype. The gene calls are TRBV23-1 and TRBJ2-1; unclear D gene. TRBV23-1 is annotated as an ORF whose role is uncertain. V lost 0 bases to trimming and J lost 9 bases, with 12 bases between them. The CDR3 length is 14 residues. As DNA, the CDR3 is TGCGCCAGCAGTCAATCGTTGCGGCTTTGTGAGCAGTTCTTC. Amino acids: CASSQSLRLCEQFF.

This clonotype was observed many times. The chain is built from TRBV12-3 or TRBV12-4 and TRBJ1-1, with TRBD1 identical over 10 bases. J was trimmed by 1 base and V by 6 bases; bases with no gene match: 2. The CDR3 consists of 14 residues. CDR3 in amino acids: CASRGDRGNTEAFF. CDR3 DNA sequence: TGTGCCAGCAGGGGGGACAGGGGGAACACTGAAGCTTTCTTT.

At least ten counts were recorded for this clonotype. CDR3 amino acids: CASSPLAGPYEQYF. CDR3 nucleotides: TGTGCCAGCAGTCCACTAGCGGGGCCCTACGAGCAGTACTTC. V and J are TRBV6-1 and TRBJ2-7, with 10 bases identical to TRBD2. V shed 5 bases, J shed 2 bases, and the junction held 3 bases outside the gene matches. Germline V CDR1 and CDR2: MNHNS, SASEGT. The CDR3 is 14 amino acids.

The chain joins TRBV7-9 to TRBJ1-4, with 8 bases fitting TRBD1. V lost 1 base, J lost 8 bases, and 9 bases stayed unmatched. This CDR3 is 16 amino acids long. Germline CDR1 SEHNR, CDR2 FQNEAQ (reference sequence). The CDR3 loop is CASSLVVQGASEKLFF. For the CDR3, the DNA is TGTGCCAGCAGCTTAGTTGTGCAGGGGGCTTCGGAAAAACTGTTTTTT.

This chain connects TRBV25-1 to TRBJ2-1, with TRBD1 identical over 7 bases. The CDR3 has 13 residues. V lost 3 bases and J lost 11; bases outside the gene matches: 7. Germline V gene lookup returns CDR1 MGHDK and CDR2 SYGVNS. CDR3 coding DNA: TGTGCCAGCAGTGACAACAGGGGTCGCAAGCAGTTCTTC. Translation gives CASSDNRGRKQFF.

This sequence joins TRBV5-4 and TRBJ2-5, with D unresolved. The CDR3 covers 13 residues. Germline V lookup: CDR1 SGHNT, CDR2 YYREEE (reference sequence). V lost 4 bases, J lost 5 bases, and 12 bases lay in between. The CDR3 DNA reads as TGTGCCAGCAGCCCCCTCCGTGAGGAGACCCAGTACTTC. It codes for CASSPLREETQYF.

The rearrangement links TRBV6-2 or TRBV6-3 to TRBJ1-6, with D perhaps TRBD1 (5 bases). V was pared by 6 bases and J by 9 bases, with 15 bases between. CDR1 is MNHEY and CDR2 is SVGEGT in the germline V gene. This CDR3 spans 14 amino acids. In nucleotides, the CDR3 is TGTGCCAGCAGCTCCCCCGGGACGTCTTCACCCCTCCACTTT. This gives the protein CASSSPGTSSPLHF.

CDR3 protein: CASSSTAQGLQTQYF. CDR3 coding DNA: TGTGCCAGCAGCTCAACGGCGCAGGGTTTGCAGACCCAGTACTTC. The chain uses TRBV11-2 and TRBJ2-5, with D possibly TRBD1 on 5 matching bases. Trimming stripped 4 bases from V and 6 bases from J, with 18 bases between. This CDR3 comprises 15 residues. Germline CDR1 SGHAT, CDR2 FQNNGV. Variable domain in full (rest from reference TRBV11-2 and TRBJ2-5): EAGVAQSPRYKIIEKRQSVAFWCNPISGHATLYWYQQILGQGPKLLIQFQNNGVVDDSQLPKDRFSAERLKGVDSTLKIQPAKLEDSAVYLCASSSTAQGLQTQYFGPGTRLLVL.

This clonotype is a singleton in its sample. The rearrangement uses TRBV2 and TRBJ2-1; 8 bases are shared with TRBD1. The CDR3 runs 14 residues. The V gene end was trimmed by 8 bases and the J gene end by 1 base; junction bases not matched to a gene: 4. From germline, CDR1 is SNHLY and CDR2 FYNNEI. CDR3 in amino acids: CASGDRGSYNEQFF. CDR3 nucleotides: TGTGCCAGCGGAGACAGGGGTTCCTACAATGAGCAGTTCTTC.

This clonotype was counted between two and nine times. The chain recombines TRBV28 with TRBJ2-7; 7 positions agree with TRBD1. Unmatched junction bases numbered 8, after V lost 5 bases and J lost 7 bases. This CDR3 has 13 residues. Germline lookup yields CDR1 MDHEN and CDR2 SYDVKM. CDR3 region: CASSDRVGWEQYF. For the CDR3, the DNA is TGTGCCAGCAGTGACAGGGTGGGTTGGGAGCAGTACTTC.

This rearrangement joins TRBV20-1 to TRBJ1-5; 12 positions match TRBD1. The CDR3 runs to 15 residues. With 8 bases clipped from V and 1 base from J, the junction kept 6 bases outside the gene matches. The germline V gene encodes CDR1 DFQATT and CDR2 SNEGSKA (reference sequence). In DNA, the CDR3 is TGCAGTTGGGGACAGGGGGCTTTCAGCAATCAGCCCCAGCATTTT. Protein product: CSWGQGAFSNQPQHF.

Here the CDR3 DNA reads TGCGCCAGCAGCCTCGGGACCTTCCCAACGAACACCGGGGAGCTGTTTTTT. Its translation is CASSLGTFPTNTGELFF. The chain has TRBV5-1 and TRBJ2-2; D is perhaps TRBD1 or TRBD2 (5 bases each). CDR3 size: 17 residues. Germline V CDR1 and CDR2: SGHRS, YFSETQ. Trimming cost V 4 bases and J 0 bases, with 16 bases left between them.

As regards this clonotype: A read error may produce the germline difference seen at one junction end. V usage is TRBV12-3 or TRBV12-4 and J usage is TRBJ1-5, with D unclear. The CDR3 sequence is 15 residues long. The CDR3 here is CASSLGGRIDQPQPF. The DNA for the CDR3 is TGTGCCAGCAGTTTGGGCGGCAGGATCGATCAGCCCCAGCCTTTT.

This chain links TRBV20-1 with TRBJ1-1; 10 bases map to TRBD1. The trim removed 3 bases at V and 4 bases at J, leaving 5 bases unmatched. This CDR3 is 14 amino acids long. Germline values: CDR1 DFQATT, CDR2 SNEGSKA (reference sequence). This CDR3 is CSARTGTGVTEAFF. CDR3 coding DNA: TGCAGTGCTAGGACCGGGACAGGGGTCACTGAAGCTTTCTTT.

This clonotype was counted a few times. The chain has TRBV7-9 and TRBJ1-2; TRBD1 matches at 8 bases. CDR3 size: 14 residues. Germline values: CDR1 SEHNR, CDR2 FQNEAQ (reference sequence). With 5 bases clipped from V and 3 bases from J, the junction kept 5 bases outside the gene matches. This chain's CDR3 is CASSEKTGDYGYTF. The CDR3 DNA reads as TGTGCCAGCAGCGAGAAGACAGGGGACTATGGCTACACCTTC. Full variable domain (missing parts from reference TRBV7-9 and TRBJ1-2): DTGVSQNPRHKITKRGQNVTFRCDPISEHNRLYWYRQTLGQGPEFLTYFQNEAQLEKSRLLSDRFSAERPKGSFSTLEIQRTEQGDSAMYLCASSEKTGDYGYTFGSGTRLTVV.